The next 17 T cell receptor beta chains were all read from a single sample in a study of T cell changes during pregnancy in multiple sclerosis. TCRdb keeps only in-frame clones here, not all; method: immunoSEQ multiplex PCR. The table has about 100,000 clones, just over 90% seen once. Sequenced here: peripheral blood, sampled after pregnancy. The receptors come from a female donor with multiple sclerosis, enrolled in a pregnancy study.

This clone has only a few counts. This rearrangement joins TRBV4-1 to TRBJ1-6; 8 positions agree with TRBD1. Germline-derived CDR1 and CDR2 are MGHRA and YSYEKL. CDR3 length equals 17 residues. Trimming took 5 bases from V and 10 from J; bases not matched to a gene: 16. The CDR3 DNA follows: TGCGCCAGCAGCTTCTACGCGTCGGGACAGGATCGATCACCCCTCCACTTT. This codes for CASSFYASGQDRSPLHF.

Remarks on this clone: The same CDR3 is also encoded by other DNA sequences in this sample. This sequence joins TRBV7-9 and TRBJ1-5, with 8 positions matching TRBD1. Looked up from germline, CDR1 is SEHNR and CDR2 is FQNEAQ (reference sequence). The CDR3 consists of 13 residues. J lost 6 bases, V lost 4 bases, and 2 bases had no gene match. The CDR3 DNA reads TGTGCCAGCAGCTCAGGGGGCCTTCAGCCCCAGCATTTT. It specifies CASSSGGLQPQHF.

The J gene is TRBJ2-7, the V gene TRBV5-1, with D tentatively TRBD1 (6 bases). CDR1 is SGHRS, CDR2 YFSETQ, per germline. This CDR3 is 14 amino acids long. The V gene lost 6 bases and the J gene lost 2 bases, with 15 bases spanning the gap. The CDR3, as DNA: TGCGCCAGCAATGCCGGGACAAGCACCTACGAGCAGTACTTC. Its protein is CASNAGTSTYEQYF.

The V call is TRBV5-1, the J call TRBJ2-5; no definite D call. Germline V gene lookup returns CDR1 SGHRS and CDR2 YFSETQ. CDR3 length equals 13 residues. V lost 5 bases and J 2 bases, leaving 10 bases between the germline ends. The CDR3, as DNA: TGCGCCAGCAGTGGTACGGGTCAAGAGACCCAGTACTTC. Encoded protein: CASSGTGQETQYF.

The chain links TRBV5-3 to TRBJ2-5; a weak D match, TRBD1 (7 bases). Being an ORF, TRBV5-3 has a function that is uncertain. The V gene lost 3 bases and the J gene lost 1 base, with 16 bases spanning the gap. CDR3 size: 16 residues. The CDR3 sequence: CARSWRDSKIQETQYF. The CDR3 region has the DNA TGTGCCAGAAGCTGGAGGGACAGCAAAATCCAAGAGACCCAGTACTTC.

V gene TRBV7-2 combines with J gene TRBJ1-3, with D perhaps TRBD1 (6 bases). Germline V gene lookup returns CDR1 SGHTA and CDR2 FQGNSA. This CDR3 is built from 16 residues. Trimming cost V 1 base and J 4 bases, with 14 bases left between them. CDR3 loop: CASSLVGAPGGNTIYF. The CDR3 DNA follows: TGTGCCAGCAGCTTAGTGGGGGCCCCGGGAGGAAACACCATATATTTT.

V gene TRBV14 combines with J gene TRBJ2-2; no clear D. Germline CDR1 reads SGHDN; CDR2 reads FVKESK. V was shortened by 0 bases and J by 5 bases, with 10 bases between the two germline ends. The CDR3 contains 15 residues. The CDR3 sequence: CASSQEILETGELFF. As DNA, the CDR3 is TGTGCCAGCAGCCAAGAGATTTTGGAGACCGGGGAGCTGTTTTTT.

This clone appeared a few times. The rearrangement links TRBV6-1 to TRBJ1-4; the match to TRBD1 covers 8 bases. The CDR3 sequence is 14 residues long. Unmatched junction bases numbered 4, after V lost 2 bases and J lost 8 bases. CDR1 and CDR2 from the germline V gene are MNHNS and SASEGT. The chain's CDR3 is CASSELRGQEKLFF. CDR3 nucleotides: TGTGCCAGCAGTGAACTCAGGGGGCAAGAAAAACTGTTTTTT.

Only a few counts were recorded for this clone. The chain joins TRBV6-5 to TRBJ1-6; D is perhaps TRBD1 (6 bases). Trimming removed 5 bases at V and 7 bases at J, with 15 bases between. Germline V gives CDR1 MNHEY, CDR2 SVGAGI. The length of the CDR3 is 15 residues. The CDR3 DNA reads as TGTGCCAGCAGTCTCACAGGGCTAGGGAATTCACCCCTCCACTTT. This codes for CASSLTGLGNSPLHF.

V gene TRBV6-1 combines with J gene TRBJ2-7; 8 nucleotides agree with TRBD1. CDR3 length: 15 residues. Per the germline V gene, CDR1 is MNHNS and CDR2 is SASEGT. V trimming: 10 bases; J trimming: 1 base; junction bases outside the gene matches: 12. The CDR3 spells CATEHGQGLSYEQYF. The CDR3, as DNA: TGTGCCACCGAACATGGACAGGGTTTATCCTACGAGCAGTACTTC.

The DNA of the CDR3 is TGTGCCAGCAGCTTAGGTGAGGGCACCGAGGCTTTCTTT. Amino acid sequence: CASSLGEGTEAFF. The chain links TRBV7-2 to TRBJ1-1; no clear D. Trimming pared 1 base from V and 11 bases from J, leaving 14 bases between. The CDR3 totals 13 residues. The V gene's germline CDR1 is SGHTA and CDR2 FQGNSA.

The rearrangement links TRBV5-4 to TRBJ2-4; TRBD1 matches 9 bases. There are 17 residues in the CDR3. V lost 4 bases, J lost 1 base, and 9 bases stayed unmatched. Germline CDR1 is SGHNT and CDR2 is YYREEE (reference sequence). The CDR3 region has the DNA TGTGCCAGCAGCCCTGGGGCGACAGGGGGTGCCAAAAACATTCAGTACTTC. Translated: CASSPGATGGAKNIQYF.

V usage is TRBV19 and J usage is TRBJ2-5; 9 bases are a match to TRBD1. Germline V gene sequence: CDR1 LNHDA, CDR2 SQIVND (reference sequence). The V gene end was trimmed by 5 bases and the J gene end by 8 bases; junction bases not matched to a gene: 18. This CDR3 is 17 amino acids long. The CDR3 is CASSPTWGGQGKLTQYF. The CDR3 DNA reads TGTGCCAGTAGTCCAACCTGGGGGGGACAGGGAAAGTTAACCCAGTACTTC.

This chain joins TRBV9 and TRBJ2-1; 11 nucleotides agree with TRBD2. CDR1 is SGDLS, CDR2 YYNGEE, per germline. The CDR3 runs to 16 residues. V dropped 4 bases and J dropped 12; count of bases not matched to a gene: 15. CDR3 loop: CASSPVNGDLAGGQFF. CDR3 sequence (DNA): TGTGCCAGCAGCCCTGTAAACGGGGACCTAGCGGGGGGGCAGTTCTTC. Full variable domain (missing parts from reference TRBV9 and TRBJ2-1): DSGVTQTPKHLITATGQRVTLRCSPRSGDLSVYWYQQSLDQGLQFLIQYYNGEERAKGNILERFSAQQFPDLHSELNLSSLELGDSALYFCASSPVNGDLAGGQFFGPGTRLTVL.

The V and J genes are TRBV9 and TRBJ2-7; 7 bases map to TRBD1. The CDR3 loop spans 15 amino acids. The V segment lost 0 bases and the J segment 1 base; nucleotides outside the gene matches: 4. From germline, CDR1 is SGDLS and CDR2 YYNGEE. CDR3 amino acids: CASSVGQGFSYEQYF. In DNA form, the CDR3 reads TGTGCCAGCAGCGTAGGACAGGGATTTTCCTACGAGCAGTACTTC.

This chain's CDR3 is CSARDLTEAFF. For the CDR3, the DNA is TGCAGTGCTAGAGATCTCACTGAAGCTTTCTTT. This rearrangement joins TRBV20-1 to TRBJ1-1; D gene unclear. The germline CDR1 and CDR2 sequences are DFQATT and SNEGSKA (reference sequence). The CDR3 contains 11 residues. Between the trimmed V and J ends, which lost 0 bases and 4 bases, there was a span of 3 bases.

The chain combines TRBV9 with TRBJ1-2; 9 bases agree with TRBD1. Germline CDR1 SGDLS, CDR2 YYNGEE. Germline trimming cut 3 bases from V and 1 base from J; bases unmatched to any gene: 16. The CDR3 is 19 amino acids. The CDR3 reads CASSGRQGEWSGGNYGYTF. As DNA, the CDR3 is TGTGCCAGCAGCGGAAGACAGGGGGAATGGTCCGGGGGTAACTATGGCTACACCTTC.